One T cell receptor (beta chain) is described in this entry. This record comes from a study of OX40 agonist ivuxolimab in advanced cancers. Only in-frame clones appear in the TCRdb table, and some are missing; sequencing was by immunoSEQ multiplex PCR. The sample lists about 37,000 clones; about 86% were seen once. This CDR3 region has 14 residues. In germline, CDR1 is MNHEY, CDR2 SVGAGI. After removal of 6 bases from V and 9 bases from J, the junction contained 10 bases not matched to a gene. The chain employs TRBV6-5 and TRBJ2-1; 8 bases map to TRBD2. The source is an adult with an advanced solid tumor such as melanoma, head and neck, liver or kidney cancer. Sequencing used CD4+ or CD8+ T cells sorted from blood, obtained in a trial of the OX40 agonist ivuxolimab. The CDR3 nucleotides read TGTGCCAGCAGCCCTCCGGGGGGGCAGGGTGAGCAGTTCTTC. This codes for CASSPPGGQGEQFF.